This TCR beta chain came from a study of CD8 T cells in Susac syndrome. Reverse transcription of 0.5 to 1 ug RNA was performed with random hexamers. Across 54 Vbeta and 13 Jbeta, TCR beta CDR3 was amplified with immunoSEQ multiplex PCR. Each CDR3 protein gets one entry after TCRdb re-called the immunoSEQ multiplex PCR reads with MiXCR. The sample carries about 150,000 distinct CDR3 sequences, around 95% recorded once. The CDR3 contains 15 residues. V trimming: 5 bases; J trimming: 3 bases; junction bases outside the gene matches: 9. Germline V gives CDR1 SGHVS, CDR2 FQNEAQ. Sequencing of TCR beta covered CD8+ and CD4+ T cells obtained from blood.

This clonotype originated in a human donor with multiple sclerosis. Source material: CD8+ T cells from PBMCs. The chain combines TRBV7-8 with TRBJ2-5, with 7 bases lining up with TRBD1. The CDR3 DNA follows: TGTGCCAGCAGCACGGAGACAGGGTCTAAAGAGACCCAGTACTTC. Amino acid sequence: CASSTETGSKETQYF.